The next 4 T cell receptor beta chains were all read from a single sample in a study of blood T cell repertoires in COVID-19. Here immunoSEQ multiplex PCR was the method, and the copy in TCRdb shows in-frame clones only, minus some. Found here are 400,000 or so clones, 80% to 90% of them singletons; the top ten hold 1.1%. The sequencing input was PBMCs or T cells enriched from blood (not recorded which). These receptors all stem from a man aged 30 to 39 who had recovered from COVID-19.

A note on this clone: The same CDR3 arises from other DNA sequences in this sample as well. The rearrangement uses TRBV19 and TRBJ1-1, with D perhaps matching TRBD1 (5 bases). CDR1 LNHDA and CDR2 SQIVND come from the germline V gene (reference sequence). With 5 bases removed from V and 0 bases from J, the gap between germline ends came to 7 bases. The length of the CDR3 is 13 residues. This chain's CDR3 is CASSDRLNTEAFF. The CDR3 DNA follows: TGTGCCAGTAGTGACAGACTGAACACTGAAGCTTTCTTT.

The chain has TRBV3-1 (or the pseudogene TRBV3-2) and TRBJ2-7; no reliable D call. The V and J ends lost 1 base and 6 bases respectively, with 7 bases between them. The CDR3 is 12 residues long. CDR1 LGHDT and CDR2 YNNKEL come from the germline V gene (reference sequence). CDR3 sequence (DNA): TGTGCCAGCAGCCAAGGTCCTGTCGAGCAGTACTTC. This gives the protein CASSQGPVEQYF.

The chain combines TRBV19 with TRBJ2-1; 11 nucleotides agree with TRBD2. CDR3 length: 15 residues. V shed 7 bases, J shed 2 bases, and the junction held 4 bases outside the gene matches. CDR1 is LNHDA and CDR2 is SQIVND in the germline V gene (reference sequence). The CDR3 loop reads CASTSGRLPYNEQFF. CDR3 DNA: TGTGCCAGTACTAGCGGGAGGCTCCCCTACAATGAGCAGTTCTTC.

This chain joins TRBV27 and TRBJ2-7, with 7 bases identical to TRBD1. J was trimmed by 2 bases and V by 3 bases; bases with no gene match: 4. CDR1 MNHEY and CDR2 SMNVEV come from the germline V gene (reference sequence). There are 14 residues in the CDR3. Here the CDR3 reads CASSFNRGTYEQYF. CDR3 coding DNA: TGTGCCAGCAGTTTTAACAGGGGAACCTACGAGCAGTACTTC.